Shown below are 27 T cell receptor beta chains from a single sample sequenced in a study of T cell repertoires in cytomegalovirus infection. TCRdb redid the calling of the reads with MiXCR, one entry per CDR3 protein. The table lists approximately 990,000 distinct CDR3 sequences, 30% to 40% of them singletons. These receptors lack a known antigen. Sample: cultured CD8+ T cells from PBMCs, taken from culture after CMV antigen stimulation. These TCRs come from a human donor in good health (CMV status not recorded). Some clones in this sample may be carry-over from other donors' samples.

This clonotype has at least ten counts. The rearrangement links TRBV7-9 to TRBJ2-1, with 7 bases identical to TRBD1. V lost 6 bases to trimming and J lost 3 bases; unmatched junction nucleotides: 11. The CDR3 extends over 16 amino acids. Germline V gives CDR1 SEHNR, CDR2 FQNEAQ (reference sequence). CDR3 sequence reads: CASRPGTEILYNEQFF. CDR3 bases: TGTGCCAGCAGACCCGGGACAGAGATCCTCTACAATGAGCAGTTCTTC.

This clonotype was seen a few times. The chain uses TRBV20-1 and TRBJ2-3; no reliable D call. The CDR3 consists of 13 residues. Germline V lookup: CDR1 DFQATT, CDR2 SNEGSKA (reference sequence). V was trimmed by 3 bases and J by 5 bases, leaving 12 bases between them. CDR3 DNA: TGCAGTGCTAGTGAGACCCCTGGAGATACGCAGTATTTT. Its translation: CSASETPGDTQYF.

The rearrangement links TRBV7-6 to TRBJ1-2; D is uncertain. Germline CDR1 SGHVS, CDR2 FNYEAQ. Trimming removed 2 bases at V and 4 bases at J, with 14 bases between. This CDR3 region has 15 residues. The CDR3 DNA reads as TGTGCCAGCAGCTTACGGCGCTATCCGACCTATGGCTACACCTTC. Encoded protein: CASSLRRYPTYGYTF.

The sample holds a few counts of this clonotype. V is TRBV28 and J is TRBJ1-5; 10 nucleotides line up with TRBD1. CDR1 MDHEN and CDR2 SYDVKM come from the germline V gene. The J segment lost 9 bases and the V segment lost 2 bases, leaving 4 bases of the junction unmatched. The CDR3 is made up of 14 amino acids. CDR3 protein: CASSLTGQGRPQHF. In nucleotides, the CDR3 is TGTGCCAGCAGTTTAACGGGACAGGGGAGGCCCCAGCATTTT.

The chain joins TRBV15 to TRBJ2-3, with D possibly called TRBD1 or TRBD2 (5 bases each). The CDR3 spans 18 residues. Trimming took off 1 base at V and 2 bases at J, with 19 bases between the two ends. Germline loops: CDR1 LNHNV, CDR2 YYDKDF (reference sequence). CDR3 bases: TGTGCCACCAGCAGAGTCTTACCGGGACGAGTCCACACAGATACGCAGTATTTT. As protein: CATSRVLPGRVHTDTQYF. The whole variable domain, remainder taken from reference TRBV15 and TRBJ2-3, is DAMVIQNPRYQVTQFGKPVTLSCSQTLNHNVMYWYQQKSSQAPKLLFHYYDKDFNNEADTPDNFQSRRPNTSFCFLDIRSPGLGDTAMYLCATSRVLPGRVHTDTQYFGPGTRLTVL.

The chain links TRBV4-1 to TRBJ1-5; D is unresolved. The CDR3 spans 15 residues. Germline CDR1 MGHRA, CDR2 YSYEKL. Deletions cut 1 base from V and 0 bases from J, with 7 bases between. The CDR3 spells CASSQVTASNQPQHF. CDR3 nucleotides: TGCGCCAGCAGCCAAGTAACAGCTAGCAATCAGCCCCAGCATTTT.

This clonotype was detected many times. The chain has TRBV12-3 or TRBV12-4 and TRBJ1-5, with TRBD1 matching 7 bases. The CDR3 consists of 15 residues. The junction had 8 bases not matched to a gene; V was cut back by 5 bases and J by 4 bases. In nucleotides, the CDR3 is TGTGCCAGCAGTAGAAACAGGGGTAGAAATCAGCCCCAGCATTTT. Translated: CASSRNRGRNQPQHF.

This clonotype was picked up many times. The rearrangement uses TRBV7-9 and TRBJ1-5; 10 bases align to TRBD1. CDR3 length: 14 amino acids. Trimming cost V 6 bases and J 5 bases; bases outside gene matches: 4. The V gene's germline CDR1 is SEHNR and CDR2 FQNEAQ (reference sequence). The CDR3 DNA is TGTGCCAGCAGTTCGACAGGGGGCGATCAGCCCCAGCATTTT. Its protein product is CASSSTGGDQPQHF.

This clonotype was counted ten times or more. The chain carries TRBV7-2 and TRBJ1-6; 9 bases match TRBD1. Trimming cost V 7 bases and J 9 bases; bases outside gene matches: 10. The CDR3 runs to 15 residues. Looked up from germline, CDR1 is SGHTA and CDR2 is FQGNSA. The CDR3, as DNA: TGTGCCAGCACCCAATCCCGGGACAGGGTTTCACCCCTCCACTTT. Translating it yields CASTQSRDRVSPLHF.

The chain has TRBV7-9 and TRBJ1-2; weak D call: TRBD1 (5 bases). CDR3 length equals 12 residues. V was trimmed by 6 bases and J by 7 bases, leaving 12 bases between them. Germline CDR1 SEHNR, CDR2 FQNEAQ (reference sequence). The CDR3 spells CASRTGGSGYTF. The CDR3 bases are TGTGCCAGCAGAACAGGTGGCAGTGGCTACACCTTC.

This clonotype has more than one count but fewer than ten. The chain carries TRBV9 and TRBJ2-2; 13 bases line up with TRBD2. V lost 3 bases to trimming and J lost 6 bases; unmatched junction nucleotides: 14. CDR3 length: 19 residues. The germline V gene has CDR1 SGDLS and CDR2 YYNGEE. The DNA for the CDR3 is TGTGCCAGCAGCGAGGGACGGACTAGCGGGGGCCTTAGGGCCGGGGAGCTGTTTTTT. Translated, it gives CASSEGRTSGGLRAGELFF.

The CDR3 nucleotides are TGTGCCAGCAGTGGTCGGACAGGGAACACCGGGGAGCTGTTTTTT. This gives the protein CASSGRTGNTGELFF. V usage is TRBV6-4 and J usage is TRBJ2-2; TRBD1 matches 7 bases. After removal of 4 bases from V and 1 base from J, the junction contained 3 bases not matched to a gene. The CDR3 runs to 15 residues. CDR1 is MRHNA and CDR2 is SNTAGT in the germline V gene.

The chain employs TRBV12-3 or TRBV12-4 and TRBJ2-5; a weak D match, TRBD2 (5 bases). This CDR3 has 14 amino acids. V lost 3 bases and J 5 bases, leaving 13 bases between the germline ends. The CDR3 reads CASSLIEGGETQYF. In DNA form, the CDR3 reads TGTGCCAGCAGTTTGATAGAGGGCGGGGAGACCCAGTACTTC.

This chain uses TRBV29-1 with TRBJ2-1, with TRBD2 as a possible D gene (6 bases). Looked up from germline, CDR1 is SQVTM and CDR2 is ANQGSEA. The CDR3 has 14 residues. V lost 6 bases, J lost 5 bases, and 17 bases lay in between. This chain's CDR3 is CSVSRAGLNNEQFF. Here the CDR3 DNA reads TGCAGCGTGAGCCGGGCGGGGTTAAACAATGAGCAGTTCTTC.

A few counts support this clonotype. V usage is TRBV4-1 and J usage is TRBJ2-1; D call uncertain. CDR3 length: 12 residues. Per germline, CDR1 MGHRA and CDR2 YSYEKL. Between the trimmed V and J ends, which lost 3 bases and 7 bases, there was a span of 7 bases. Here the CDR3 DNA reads TGCGCCAGCAGCCAGGATAATAATGAGCAGTTCTTC. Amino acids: CASSQDNNEQFF.

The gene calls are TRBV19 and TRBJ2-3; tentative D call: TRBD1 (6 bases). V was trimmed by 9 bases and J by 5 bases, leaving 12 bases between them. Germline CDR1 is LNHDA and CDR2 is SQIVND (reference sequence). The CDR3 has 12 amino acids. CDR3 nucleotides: TGTGCCAGAAACCCAGGGGAAGATACGCAGTATTTT. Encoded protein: CARNPGEDTQYF.

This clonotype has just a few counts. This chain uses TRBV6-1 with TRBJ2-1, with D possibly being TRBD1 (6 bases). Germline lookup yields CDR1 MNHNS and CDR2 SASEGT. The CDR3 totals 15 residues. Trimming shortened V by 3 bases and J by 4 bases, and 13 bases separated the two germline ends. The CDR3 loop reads CASSDHRDLYNEQFF. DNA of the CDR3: TGTGCCAGCAGTGATCACAGGGACCTATACAATGAGCAGTTCTTC.

In DNA form, the CDR3 reads TGTGCCAGCAGCCCCCCTCTGAGGGGAAGGTCCTACGAGCAGTACTTC. It specifies CASSPPLRGRSYEQYF. The chain employs TRBV5-6 and TRBJ2-7; perhaps D is TRBD1 or TRBD2 (5 bases each). The CDR3 is made up of 16 amino acids. CDR1 is SGHDT, CDR2 YYEEEE, per germline. V lost 4 bases and J 1 base, leaving 18 bases between the germline ends.

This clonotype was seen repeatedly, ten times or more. CDR3 coding DNA: TGTGCCAGCAGCACCACCGTCCCAGGGCCAGATACGCAGTATTTT. Translating it yields CASSTTVPGPDTQYF. This chain uses TRBV7-8 with TRBJ2-3, with D perhaps TRBD1 (5 bases). The germline V gene has CDR1 SGHVS and CDR2 FQNEAQ. Deletions cut 5 bases from V and 4 bases from J, with 16 bases between. This CDR3 contains 15 residues.

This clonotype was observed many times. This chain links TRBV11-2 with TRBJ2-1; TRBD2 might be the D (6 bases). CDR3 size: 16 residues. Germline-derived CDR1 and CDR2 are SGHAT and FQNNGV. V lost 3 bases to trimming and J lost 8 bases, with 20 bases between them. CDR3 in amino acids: CASSFLGASARDEQFF. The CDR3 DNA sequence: TGTGCCAGCAGCTTCCTTGGTGCTAGCGCGAGGGATGAGCAGTTCTTC.

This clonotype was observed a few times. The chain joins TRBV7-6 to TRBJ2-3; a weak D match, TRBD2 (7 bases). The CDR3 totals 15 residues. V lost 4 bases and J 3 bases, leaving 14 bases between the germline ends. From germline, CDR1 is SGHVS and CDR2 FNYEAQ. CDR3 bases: TGTGCCAGCAGCTCAGTGGGGGGGGCGACAGATACGCAGTATTTT. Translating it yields CASSSVGGATDTQYF.

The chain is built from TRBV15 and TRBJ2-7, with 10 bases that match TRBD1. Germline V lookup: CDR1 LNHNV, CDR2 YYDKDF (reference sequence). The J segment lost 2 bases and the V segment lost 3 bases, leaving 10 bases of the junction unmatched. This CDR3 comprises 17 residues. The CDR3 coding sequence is TGTGCCACCAGCAGGGACCCCGGGACAGGGGCTACCTACGAGCAGTACTTC. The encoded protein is CATSRDPGTGATYEQYF.

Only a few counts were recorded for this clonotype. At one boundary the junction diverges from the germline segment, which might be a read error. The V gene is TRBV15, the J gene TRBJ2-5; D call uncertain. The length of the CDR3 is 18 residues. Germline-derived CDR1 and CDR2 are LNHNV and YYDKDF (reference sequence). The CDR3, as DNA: TGTGCCACCAGCAGGGTCCCCTCCCCCGTAGGCCTCCAAGAGACTCAGTACTTC. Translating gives CATSRVPSPVGLQETQYF.

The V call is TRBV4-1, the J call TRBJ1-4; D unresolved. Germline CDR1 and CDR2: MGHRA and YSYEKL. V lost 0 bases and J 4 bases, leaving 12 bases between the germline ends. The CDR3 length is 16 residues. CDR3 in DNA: TGCGCCAGCAGCCAAGAATGGAGGGTCGGTAATGAAAAACTGTTTTTT. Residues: CASSQEWRVGNEKLFF.

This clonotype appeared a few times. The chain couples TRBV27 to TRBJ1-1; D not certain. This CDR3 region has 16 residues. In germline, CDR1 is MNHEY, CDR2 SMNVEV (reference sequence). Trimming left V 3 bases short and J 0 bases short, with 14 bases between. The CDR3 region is CASSFSTPYMNTEAFF. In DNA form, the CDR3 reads TGTGCCAGCAGTTTTTCAACCCCCTATATGAACACTGAAGCTTTCTTT.

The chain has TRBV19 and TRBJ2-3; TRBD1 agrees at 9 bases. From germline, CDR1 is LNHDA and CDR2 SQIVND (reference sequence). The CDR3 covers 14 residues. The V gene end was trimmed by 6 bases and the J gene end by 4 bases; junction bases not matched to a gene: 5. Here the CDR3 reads CASRSNRGPDTQYF. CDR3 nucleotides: TGTGCCAGTAGATCGAACAGGGGGCCAGATACGCAGTATTTT.

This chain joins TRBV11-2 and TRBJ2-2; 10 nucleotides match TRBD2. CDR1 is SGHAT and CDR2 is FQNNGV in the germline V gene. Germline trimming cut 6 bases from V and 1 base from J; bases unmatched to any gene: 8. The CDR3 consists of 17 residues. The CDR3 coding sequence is TGTGCCAGCAGTGGCGGACTAGCGGTGCAGAACACCGGGGAGCTGTTTTTT. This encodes CASSGGLAVQNTGELFF.